This T cell receptor (beta chain) was obtained from a study of T cells in Graves' hyperthyroidism and ophthalmopathy (dated by TCRdb to between 2018 and 2020). Regarding the research as a whole: Peripheral blood was sampled at the time of initial diagnosis, prior to any treatment. TCR V-J signatures able to tell the groups apart were searched for in a discovery cohort of 100 or so patients, of whom 43 had Graves' ophthalmopathy and 55 to 60 had stable Graves' hyperthyroidism. Prospective prediction of ophthalmopathy was tested in an independent validation cohort of 18 to 20 hyperthyroidism patients and some 17 patients who later progressed to ophthalmopathy. The approximately 95 discovery patients were divided at random into training and test sets in a 7:3 ratio. The study also compared thyroid tissue and blood T-cell repertoires from several Graves' hyperthyroidism patients. Once sampling was done, hyperthyroidism patients were given methimazole at a starting dose of 30 mg daily, whereas ophthalmopathy patients were given high-dose intravenous methylprednisolone. TCR Vbeta CDR3 sequencing of 135 peripheral blood samples (roughly 41 ophthalmopathy, roughly 72 hyperthyroidism and roughly 17 progressor patients) is reported in the paper.

Broader findings and caveats from the paper: Most expanded thyroid clonotypes (frequency above 0.001) were also detected in blood, suggesting blood repertoires may reflect thyroid immune responses. No statistical method was used to fix the sample size in advance, and group allocation was not hidden from the investigators. In validation, the model predicted progression to ophthalmopathy a median of roughly 6.5 months before onset, with roughly 68% sensitivity and about 72% specificity. A model built on a 13 V-J signature distinguished ophthalmopathy from stable hyperthyroidism, reaching roughly 88% sensitivity and under 84% specificity in cross-validation and 80%/75% in testing.

Stable Graves' hyperthyroidism was defined as no progression to ophthalmopathy during 18 months of follow-up. Hyperthyroidism patients were newly diagnosed, with disease duration under 2 months, and aged 18 to 65 years. Exclusion was applied to patients with uncontrolled infections, other autoimmune diseases, pregnancy or lactation. Clinical symptoms, serum thyroxine and TRAb, thyroid ultrasound, and orbital computed tomography formed the basis for the diagnoses. PBMCs were isolated from 10 ml of fresh peripheral blood by Ficoll-Paque density gradient centrifugation. Total RNA was extracted with Trizol reagent, and quality was checked on an Agilent 2100 Bioanalyzer. From the cysteine up to the phenylalanine, the CDR3 has a length of 15 residues. The CDR3 DNA has 45 bases and is translated from base 1. From V the trimming removes 6 bases and from J it removes 7 bases, while the gene matches leave 11 bases of the junction unaccounted for. The germline V gene (reference sequence) gives CDR1 as DFQATT and CDR2 as SNEGSKA.

This clonotype was seen repeatedly, ten times or more. It has no known antigen specificity. The record has no base qualities; no much larger clone is one base away. The TCR beta CDR3 regions were amplified from RNA transcripts. The first round of RT-PCR for the TCR CDR3 was performed with the HTBI primer set and the Qiagen OneStep RT-PCR kit. Libraries were constructed in a second round of multiplex PCR, after which size selection and purification were carried out. Sequencing of the libraries was done on an Illumina HiSeq2000 using paired-end 100 bp reads. Turning to the authors' computational methods: Raw data were processed with SOAPnuke, discarding reads with adapters, uncalled bases, mean Phred below 15, or no exact constant-primer or identifier match. High-quality paired reads were merged using COPE v1.2.5, and each unique nucleotide sequence was defined as a clonotype. MiTCR v1.1 was used to align clonotypes to the IMGT TRBV, TRBD and TRBJ reference segments. The analysis included only V-J combinations with a frequency above 0.0001, which together covered around 99% of the repertoires. The TCS score was defined as the ratio of F50 (clonal expansion) to E x V (chaos), calculated using BLOSUM62-based TCRdist between CDR3 peptides within each V-J. Welch's t-statistics and random forest reduced several hundred V-J features to fewer than 15, which were used in a naive Bayes classifier (R e1071). TCRdb's own reprocessing of the public reads used fastp at Q25 and MiXCR and kept productive beta chains. All rows with the same CDR3 protein become a single entry with the most common DNA and genes. TCRdb's processing, not the authors' own work, is the source of the V and J calls. This sample has under 550,000 distinct CDR3 sequences in its table, and approximately 13% of those were observed once. The top ten constitute less than 6.5% of the sample.

The TCR sequence derives from a woman younger than 35 with Graves' hyperthyroidism. The chain was built from TRBV20-1 and TRBJ1-4, and 10 junction bases match TRBD1. Sequenced material: blood. CDR3 protein: CSAHNRDRGGEKLFF. The DNA sequence is as follows: TGCAGTGCCCATAACCGGGACAGGGGAGGTGAAAAACTGTTTTTT.